Shown below are 13 T cell receptor beta chains from a single sample sequenced in a study of blood T cell repertoires in COVID-19. Measured with immunoSEQ multiplex PCR; TCRdb has only the in-frame clones, and not every one. The sample contains about 430,000 clones, approximately 90% of which appear only once. Sequencing was done on a sample of peripheral blood. Every receptor here comes from a man in his late teens or twenties with COVID-19, enrolled during active disease.

The chain recombines TRBV2 with TRBJ2-2, with 9 bases aligning to TRBD1. V lost 6 bases and J lost 5; bases outside the gene matches: 4. In germline, CDR1 is SNHLY, CDR2 FYNNEI. CDR3 length: 14 residues. This chain's CDR3 is CASSGGTGTGELFF. CDR3 sequence (DNA): TGTGCCAGCAGCGGTGGGACAGGGACCGGGGAGCTGTTTTTT.

The CDR3 is CASSYTDRTEQFF. Here the CDR3 DNA reads TGTGCCAGCAGTTACACGGACAGGACCGAGCAGTTCTTC. This chain uses TRBV6-5 with TRBJ2-1, with TRBD1 matching over 7 bases. The CDR3 has 13 residues. V was clipped by 2 bases and J by 10 bases; unmatched bases: 5. The germline V gene encodes CDR1 MNHEY and CDR2 SVGAGI.

The genes are TRBV27 and TRBJ2-2, with 12 bases matching TRBD2. CDR3 length: 17 amino acids. The V and J ends lost 3 bases and 1 base, in that order; junction bases with no gene match: 3. Germline CDR1 MNHEY, CDR2 SMNVEV (reference sequence). The CDR3 DNA follows: TGTGCCAGCAGTTTCAGGACTAGCGGGATGAACACCGGGGAGCTGTTTTTT. It specifies CASSFRTSGMNTGELFF.

The chain is built from TRBV3-1 (or the pseudogene TRBV3-2) and TRBJ2-2; 9 bases match TRBD1. V was clipped by 4 bases and J by 5 bases; unmatched bases: 11. CDR3 length equals 17 residues. Germline-derived CDR1 and CDR2 are LGHDT and YNNKEL (reference sequence). Here the CDR3 DNA reads TGTGCCAGCAGCCTCGGGCCCGGGACAGGGACGACCGGGGAGCTGTTTTTT. Protein: CASSLGPGTGTTGELFF.

The genes are TRBV9 and TRBJ1-1, with TRBD1 as a possible D gene (6 bases). The CDR3 length is 18 residues. In germline, CDR1 is SGDLS, CDR2 YYNGEE. V was shortened by 4 bases and J by 0 bases, with 22 bases between the two germline ends. CDR3 protein: CASSRQQGTIGMNTEAFF. The CDR3 DNA follows: TGTGCCAGCAGCAGACAACAGGGAACTATCGGGATGAACACTGAAGCTTTCTTT.

The chain carries TRBV6-5 and TRBJ2-1; 9 bases map to TRBD1. The CDR3 totals 15 residues. The germline V gene encodes CDR1 MNHEY and CDR2 SVGAGI. V lost 6 bases, J lost 1 base, and 4 bases stayed unmatched. CDR3 sequence: CASRQDRGSYNEQFF. CDR3 DNA sequence: TGTGCCAGCAGACAGGACAGGGGTTCCTACAATGAGCAGTTCTTC.

This chain links TRBV6-6 with TRBJ2-1, with 10 nucleotides matching TRBD2. Per germline, CDR1 MNHNY and CDR2 SVGAGI (reference sequence). This CDR3 region has 15 residues. Trimming at V came to 5 bases and at J to 5 bases, leaving 6 bases not matched to a gene. The CDR3 DNA reads as TGTGCCAGCAGTAAACTAGCGGGGTCGAACAATGAGCAGTTCTTC. Protein sequence: CASSKLAGSNNEQFF.

The chain carries TRBV27 and TRBJ1-2, with 7 bases aligning to TRBD1. Germline V gene lookup returns CDR1 MNHEY and CDR2 SMNVEV (reference sequence). V lost 4 bases to trimming and J lost 2 bases; unmatched junction nucleotides: 7. The CDR3 extends over 15 amino acids. CDR3: CASSSTGNPNYGYTF. In DNA form, the CDR3 reads TGTGCCAGCAGTTCGACAGGGAATCCCAACTATGGCTACACCTTC.

The V gene is TRBV6-5, the J gene TRBJ1-2, with unresolved D. There are 13 residues in the CDR3. CDR1 MNHEY and CDR2 SVGAGI come from the germline V gene. With 6 bases removed from V and 3 bases from J, the gap between germline ends came to 11 bases. The DNA for the CDR3 is TGTGCCAGCAGGGCAACCGATCACTATGGCTACACCTTC. It codes for CASRATDHYGYTF.

CDR3 residues: CASSLSVRTNEKLFF. For the CDR3, the DNA is TGTGCCAGCAGCTTAAGTGTCAGAACTAATGAAAAACTGTTTTTT. This chain joins TRBV11-3 and TRBJ1-4; no clear D. V was shortened by 2 bases and J by 1 base, with 8 bases between the two germline ends. The germline V gene encodes CDR1 SGHNT and CDR2 YENEEA. The CDR3 loop spans 15 amino acids.

The chain couples TRBV30 to TRBJ1-1; TRBD1 is a possible D gene (5 bases). The V end was cut by 4 bases, the J end by 6 bases, with 15 bases between. The germline V gene has CDR1 GTSNPN and CDR2 SVGIG (reference sequence). This CDR3 spans 13 amino acids. The CDR3 region has the DNA TGTGCCTGGAACCAGGCGGGGGGGGCTGAAGCTTTCTTT. Translated, it gives CAWNQAGGAEAFF.

The V call is TRBV3-1 (or the pseudogene TRBV3-2), the J call TRBJ2-7; no clear D. CDR1 is LGHDT, CDR2 YNNKEL, per germline (reference sequence). The V and J ends lost 1 base and 0 bases respectively, with 7 bases between them. The CDR3 runs 14 residues. CDR3 DNA: TGTGCCAGCAGCCAAGGCCTTAGCTCCTACGAGCAGTACTTC. It specifies CASSQGLSSYEQYF.

This clone was detected only once. The chain links TRBV6-4 to TRBJ2-3; D call uncertain. The CDR3 sequence is 13 residues long. CDR1 and CDR2 (germline): MRHNA, SNTAGT. V lost 5 bases and J lost 4, with 10 bases in between. The CDR3 DNA sequence: TGTGCCAGCAGTTCAGAGGTGGCAGATACGCAGTATTTT. Its translation is CASSSEVADTQYF.